Shown below are 12 T cell receptor beta chains from a single sample sequenced in a study of blood T cell repertoires in COVID-19 (dated by TCRdb to the early 2020s). The receptor library was made with the immunoSEQ multiplex PCR assay. Imported from immuneACCESS, the table was reduced by TCRdb to in-frame sequences with V and J called. These copies leave out some clones; in studies compared against another copy, an unresolved V gene accounts for under half, and the cause of the remainder is not known. The sample table shows 650,000 to 800,000 clones, and more than 80% are seen once. Together, the top ten hold over 0.2% of the sample. What was sequenced was peripheral blood. All receptors derive from a woman aged 18 to 35 with acute or convalescent COVID-19.

This chain uses TRBV9 with TRBJ2-5, with 9 bases matching TRBD2. The J segment lost 0 bases and the V segment lost 6 bases, leaving 6 bases of the junction unmatched. This CDR3 has 15 amino acids. CDR1 and CDR2 from the germline V gene are SGDLS and YYNGEE. CDR3 region: CASTPSGDYQETQYF. In DNA form, the CDR3 reads TGTGCCAGCACCCCTAGCGGGGATTACCAAGAGACCCAGTACTTC.

The rearrangement links TRBV5-5 to TRBJ1-5; D is undetermined. The V gene lost 1 base and the J gene lost 5 bases, with 7 bases spanning the gap. Germline V gene data show CDR1 as SGHKS and CDR2 as YYEKEE (reference sequence). The CDR3 loop spans 13 amino acids. CDR3 loop: CASSLREYQPQHF. Here the CDR3 DNA reads TGTGCCAGCAGCTTGCGGGAGTATCAGCCCCAGCATTTT.

This chain uses TRBV29-1 with TRBJ1-3; D not resolved. Germline CDR1 and CDR2: SQVTM and ANQGSEA. The CDR3 totals 12 residues. V lost 7 bases, J lost 0 bases, and 7 bases lay in between. The CDR3 DNA reads as TGCAGCGCCACAAGCTCTGGAAACACCATATATTTT. Protein: CSATSSGNTIYF.

The chain joins TRBV6-5 to TRBJ1-1; tentative D call: TRBD1 (5 bases). V lost 10 bases, J lost 7 bases, and 19 bases lay in between. This CDR3 region has 13 residues. Germline-derived CDR1 and CDR2 are MNHEY and SVGAGI. DNA for the CDR3: TGTGCCACCACTGGGGGGGGACGGGGTGAAGCTTTCTTT. Translation: CATTGGGRGEAFF.

The chain uses TRBV7-9 and TRBJ2-7; 9 positions match TRBD2. This CDR3 comprises 15 residues. Germline CDR1 SEHNR, CDR2 FQNEAQ (reference sequence). Trimming took 2 bases from V and 3 from J; bases not matched to a gene: 5. CDR3 DNA sequence: TGTGCCAGCAGCTTACTGTCAGCGGGGGGCTACGAGCAGTACTTC. Residues: CASSLLSAGGYEQYF. The entire variable domain, with the rest obtained from reference TRBV7-9 and TRBJ2-7, is as follows: DTGVSQNPRHKITKRGQNVTFRCDPISEHNRLYWYRQTLGQGPEFLTYFQNEAQLEKSRLLSDRFSAERPKGSFSTLEIQRTEQGDSAMYLCASSLLSAGGYEQYFGPGTRLTVT.

This rearrangement joins TRBV30 to TRBJ1-3; D unclear. CDR1 is GTSNPN, CDR2 SVGIG, per germline (reference sequence). V lost 1 base, J lost 0 bases, and 7 bases lay in between. The CDR3 covers 14 residues. CDR3 protein: CAWSATGSGNTIYF. The CDR3 DNA sequence: TGTGCCTGGAGTGCCACTGGCTCTGGAAACACCATATATTTT. Drawing the rest from reference TRBV30 and TRBJ1-3, the complete variable domain is SQTIHQWPATLVQPVGSPLSLECTVEGTSNPNLYWYRQAAGRGLQLLFYSVGIGQISSEVPQNLSASRPQDRQFILSSKKLLLSDSGFYLCAWSATGSGNTIYFGEGSWLTVV.

The chain joins TRBV30 to TRBJ1-6, with 9 bases aligning to TRBD1. Trimming at V came to 1 base and at J to 0 bases, leaving 4 bases not matched to a gene. CDR1 and CDR2 from the germline V gene are GTSNPN and SVGIG (reference sequence). The CDR3 sequence is 17 residues long. This chain's CDR3 is CAWSDRDRDSYNSPLHF. The CDR3 DNA reads TGTGCCTGGAGTGACCGGGACAGGGACTCCTATAATTCACCCCTCCACTTT.

J is TRBJ1-1 and V is TRBV10-3; 9 nucleotides agree with TRBD1. The CDR3 contains 15 residues. The V gene end was trimmed by 10 bases and the J gene end by 3 bases; junction bases not matched to a gene: 12. The V gene's germline CDR1 is ENHRY and CDR2 SYGVKD. DNA of the CDR3: TGTGCCACGAAAGGGACAGGGAGACGGTACACTGAAGCTTTCTTT. It translates to CATKGTGRRYTEAFF.

The genes are TRBV11-3 and TRBJ2-3, with a weak D call TRBD1 (6 bases). Germline lookup yields CDR1 SGHNT and CDR2 YENEEA. Trimming left V 4 bases short and J 2 bases short, with 16 bases between. The CDR3 has 16 residues. CDR3 amino acids: CASSSDSQGNTDTQYF. The CDR3 DNA is TGTGCCAGCAGCTCTGACTCACAGGGAAACACAGATACGCAGTATTTT.

V and J are TRBV6-4 and TRBJ2-2; D might be TRBD2 (5 bases). Germline V gene lookup returns CDR1 MRHNA and CDR2 SNTAGT. Trimming left V 2 bases short and J 6 bases short, with 13 bases between. CDR3 size: 15 residues. The CDR3: CASSDSLRGSGELFF. DNA for the CDR3: TGTGCCAGCAGTGACAGCCTGCGAGGGTCCGGGGAGCTGTTTTTT.

This chain connects TRBV28 to TRBJ2-3; 8 positions match TRBD2. This CDR3 has 21 residues. CDR1 MDHEN and CDR2 SYDVKM come from the germline V gene. V trimming: 2 bases; J trimming: 1 base; junction bases outside the gene matches: 20. The CDR3 loop is CASSLPYFPGGPVTGTDTQYF. CDR3 DNA sequence: TGTGCCAGCAGTTTACCCTATTTCCCGGGGGGGCCAGTTACTGGCACAGATACGCAGTATTTT.

The chain has TRBV28 and TRBJ1-1, with D possibly matching TRBD1 (6 bases). Germline CDR1 MDHEN, CDR2 SYDVKM. The CDR3 is 15 residues long. V was clipped by 5 bases and J by 0 bases, with 13 bases between them. This CDR3 reads CASSLRGPMNTEAFF. CDR3 bases: TGTGCCAGCAGTCTCAGGGGCCCTATGAACACTGAAGCTTTCTTT.